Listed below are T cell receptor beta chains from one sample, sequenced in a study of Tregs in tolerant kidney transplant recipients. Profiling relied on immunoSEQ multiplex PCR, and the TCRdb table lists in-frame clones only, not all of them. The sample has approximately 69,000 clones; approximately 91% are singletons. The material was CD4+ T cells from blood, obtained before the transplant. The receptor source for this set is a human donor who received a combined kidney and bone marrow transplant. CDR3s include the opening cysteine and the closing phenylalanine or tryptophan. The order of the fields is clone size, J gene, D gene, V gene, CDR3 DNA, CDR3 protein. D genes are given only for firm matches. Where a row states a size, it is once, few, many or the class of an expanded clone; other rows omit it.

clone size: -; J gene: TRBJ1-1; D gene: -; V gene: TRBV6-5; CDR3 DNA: TGTGCCAGCAGTTCTCGTGGGAGGGTCCCAAGTACTGAAGCTTTCTTT; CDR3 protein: CASSSRGRVPSTEAFF
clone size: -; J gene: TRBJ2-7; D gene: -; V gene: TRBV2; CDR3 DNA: TGTGCCAGCGGCCAAGGACAGATAGCCTACGAGCAGTACTTC; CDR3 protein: CASGQGQIAYEQYF
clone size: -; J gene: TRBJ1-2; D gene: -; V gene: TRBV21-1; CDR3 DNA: TGTGCCAGCAGCAATATACAGGGATCGGGCTATGGCTACACCTTC; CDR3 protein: CASSNIQGSGYGYTF
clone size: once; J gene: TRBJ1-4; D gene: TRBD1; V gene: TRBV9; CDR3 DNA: TGTGCCAGCAGCCCCGACAGGGGTAAGGAAAAACTGTTTTTT; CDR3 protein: CASSPDRGKEKLFF
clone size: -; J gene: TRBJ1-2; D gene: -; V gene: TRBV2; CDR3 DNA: TGTGCCAGCACTCGAGGACAGATTCGTAACTATGGCTACACCTTC; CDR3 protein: CASTRGQIRNYGYTF
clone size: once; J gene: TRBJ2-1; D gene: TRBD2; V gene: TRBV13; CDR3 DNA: TGTGCCAGCAGCTTCTCTAGCGGAAGTTACAATGAGCAGTTCTTC; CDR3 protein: CASSFSSGSYNEQFF
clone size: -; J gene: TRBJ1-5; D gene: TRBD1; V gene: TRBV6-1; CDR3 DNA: TGTGCCAGCCGACAGGGCTATCAGCCCCAGCATTTT; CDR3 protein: CASRQGYQPQHF
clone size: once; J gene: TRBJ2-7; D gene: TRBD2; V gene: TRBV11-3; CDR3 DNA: TGTGCCAGCAGCTTAGCTTTCAGGGCGGGAGCAAAAGAGCAGTACTTC; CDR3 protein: CASSLAFRAGAKEQYF
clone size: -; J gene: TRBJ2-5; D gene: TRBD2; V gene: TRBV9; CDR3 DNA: TGTGCCAGCAGCCCCCGACTAGCGGGAGGGGAGACCCAGTACTTC; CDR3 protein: CASSPRLAGGETQYF
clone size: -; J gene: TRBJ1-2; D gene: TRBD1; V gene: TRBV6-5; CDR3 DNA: TGTGCCAGCACCAAAGGGACAGGGGGGAACTATGGCTACACCTTC; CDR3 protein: CASTKGTGGNYGYTF
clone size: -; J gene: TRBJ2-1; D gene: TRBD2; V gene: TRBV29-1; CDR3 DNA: TGCAGCGTTGAGATAGCGGGATCCTACTACAATGAGCAGTTCTTC; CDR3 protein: CSVEIAGSYYNEQFF
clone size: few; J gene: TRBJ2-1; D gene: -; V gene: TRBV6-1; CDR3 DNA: TGTGCCAGCATTCGGGGGAGGGAGCAGTTCTTC; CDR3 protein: CASIRGREQFF
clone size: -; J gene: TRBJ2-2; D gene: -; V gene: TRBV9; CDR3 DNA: TGTGCCAGCAGCGTAGACCCAGGGTCCGGGGAGCTGTTTTTT; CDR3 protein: CASSVDPGSGELFF
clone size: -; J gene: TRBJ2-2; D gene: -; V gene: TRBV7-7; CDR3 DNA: TGTGCTAGCAGCTTAGCGGTTGGGGGGAACGCCGGGGAGCTGTTTTTT; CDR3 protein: CASSLAVGGNAGELFF
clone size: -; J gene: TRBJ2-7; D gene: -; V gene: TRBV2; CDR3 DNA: TGTGCCAGCGTAGCGGACTACGAGCAGTACTTC; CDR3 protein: CASVADYEQYF
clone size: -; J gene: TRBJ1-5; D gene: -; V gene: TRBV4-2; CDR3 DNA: TGTGCCAGCAGTGGGTATCTAGATAGCAATCAGCCCCAGCATTTT; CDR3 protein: CASSGYLDSNQPQHF